A selection of T cell receptor beta chains follows, all from one sample in a study of technical replicates of blood from several donors. Repertoires were generated with immunoSEQ multiplex PCR, while TCRdb's copy carries only in-frame clones and drops some. The table records tens of thousands of clones, around 96% of them present only once. The sequenced sample was T cells isolated from PBMCs. These receptors all come from a human donor in good health. Each CDR3 is given with its conserved first and last residue. The D gene is left open where the match is weak. Size values are once, few and many counts, or a class for expanded clones, and some rows have none.

.,TRBJ1-4,.,TRBV10-3,CAISESGATNEKLFF,TGTGCCATCAGTGAGTCCGGTGCAACTAATGAAAAACTGTTTTTT
.,TRBJ2-5,.,TRBV13,CASSFVLHQETQYF,TGTGCCAGCAGCTTCGTCCTTCACCAAGAGACCCAGTACTTC
.,TRBJ1-5,.,TRBV6-5,CASSYGEGRQPQHF,TGTGCCAGCAGTTACGGGGAGGGCCGTCAGCCCCAGCATTTT
.,TRBJ2-1,.,TRBV4-2,CASRLGPYNEQFF,TGTGCCAGCAGACTAGGGCCATACAATGAGCAGTTCTTC
.,TRBJ1-2,TRBD1,TRBV10-3,CAISAGTEGFYGYTF,TGTGCCATCAGCGCCGGGACAGAGGGATTCTATGGCTACACCTTC
.,TRBJ2-3,.,TRBV10-2,CASSEPSTDTQYF,TGCGCCAGCAGTGAGCCTAGCACAGATACGCAGTATTTT
.,TRBJ2-1,.,TRBV6-5,CASSYFGSKRSEQFF,TGTGCCAGCAGTTACTTCGGGAGTAAAAGGAGTGAGCAGTTCTTC
.,TRBJ2-1,.,TRBV11-3,CASSLGGAHNEQFF,TGTGCCAGCAGCTTGGGGGGAGCCCACAATGAGCAGTTCTTC
.,TRBJ1-1,.,TRBV18,CASSPPANTEAFF,TGTGCCAGCTCACCACCGGCGAACACTGAAGCTTTCTTT
.,TRBJ2-1,.,TRBV6-1,CASILGLANEQFF,TGTGCCAGCATCCTCGGACTTGCCAATGAGCAGTTCTTC
.,TRBJ1-2,.,TRBV18,CASSPPGLTNYGYTF,TGTGCCAGCTCACCACCGGGACTGACTAACTATGGCTACACCTTC
.,TRBJ2-1,TRBD2,TRBV29-1,CSVEDLAGWDNEQFF,TGCAGCGTTGAAGATCTAGCGGGTTGGGACAATGAGCAGTTCTTC
.,TRBJ2-5,.,TRBV5-1,CASSRLRGQETQYF,TGCGCCAGCAGCCGACTCAGGGGACAAGAGACCCAGTACTTC
.,TRBJ1-2,TRBD1,TRBV18,CASSHGQGYGYTF,TGTGCCAGCTCACATGGACAGGGCTATGGCTACACCTTC
.,TRBJ2-1,TRBD2,TRBV4-2,CASSQDQGGSSYNEQFF,TGTGCCAGCAGCCAAGATCAGGGCGGGAGCTCCTACAATGAGCAGTTCTTC
.,TRBJ2-7,.,TRBV5-4,CASSLGAGLAYEQYF,TGTGCCAGCAGCTTGGGGGCAGGACTTGCCTACGAGCAGTACTTC
.,TRBJ1-4,.,TRBV5-4,CASSLGPGNEKLFF,TGTGCCAGCAGCTTGGGGCCAGGTAATGAAAAACTGTTTTTT
.,TRBJ1-5,.,TRBV7-8,CASSSPARRSDQPQHF,TGTGCCAGCAGCAGCCCAGCGAGGAGGAGCGATCAGCCCCAGCATTTT
few,TRBJ1-1,.,TRBV28,CASSRSTEAFF,TGTGCCAGCAGTCGGAGCACTGAAGCTTTCTTT
.,TRBJ1-2,.,TRBV7-9,CASSLVPGDYGYTF,TGTGCCAGCAGCTTAGTGCCGGGGGACTATGGCTACACCTTC
.,TRBJ1-1,.,TRBV30,CAWSRGGTEAFF,TGTGCCTGGAGCCGGGGGGGCACTGAAGCTTTCTTT
.,TRBJ1-1,.,TRBV27,CASSYNRVNTEAFF,TGTGCCAGCAGTTATAACAGGGTGAACACTGAAGCTTTCTTT
.,TRBJ2-5,TRBD2,TRBV9,CASSVVPSGDSQYF,TGTGCCAGCAGCGTAGTCCCTAGCGGGGACTCCCAGTACTTC
once,TRBJ2-3,.,TRBV6-6,CASSTIADTQYF,TGTGCCAGCAGTACTATCGCAGATACGCAGTATTTT
few,TRBJ1-2,TRBD1,TRBV28,CASSWGQAEANYGYTF,TGTGCCAGCAGTTGGGGACAGGCTGAAGCTAACTATGGCTACACCTTC
once,TRBJ1-2,.,TRBV19,CASWDTAFPGYTF,TGTGCCAGTTGGGACACCGCATTTCCTGGCTACACCTTC
once,TRBJ2-7,TRBD2,TRBV4-1,CASSQGTTYEQYF,TGCGCCAGCAGCCAGGGGACTACCTACGAGCAGTACTTC
.,TRBJ1-1,.,TRBV9,CASSVFGDTEAFF,TGTGCCAGCAGCGTATTCGGAGACACTGAAGCTTTCTTT
.,TRBJ2-3,TRBD2,TRBV5-4,CASNWAGAGDTQYF,TGTGCCAGCAACTGGGCGGGAGCGGGAGATACGCAGTATTTT
.,TRBJ1-1,.,TRBV7-3,CASSLQGQMNTEAFF,TGTGCCAGCAGCCTACAGGGTCAAATGAACACTGAAGCTTTCTTT
.,TRBJ2-7,.,TRBV21-1,CASSTNRDRDFTYEQYF,TGTGCCAGCAGCACCAACCGAGACAGAGACTTTACCTACGAGCAGTACTTC
.,TRBJ2-3,TRBD2,TRBV4-3,CASSQGASGRGSTDTQYF,TGCGCCAGCAGCCAAGGGGCTAGCGGGAGAGGGAGCACAGATACGCAGTATTTT
.,TRBJ2-1,TRBD2,TRBV5-6,CASSLVTSHEQFF,TGTGCCAGCAGCTTGGTGACTAGCCATGAGCAGTTCTTC
few,TRBJ1-5,.,TRBV2,CASRQTNQPQHF,TGTGCCAGCAGACAGACCAATCAGCCCCAGCATTTT
.,TRBJ1-1,.,TRBV19,CASSYGNTEAFF,TGTGCCAGTAGTTACGGGAACACTGAAGCTTTCTTT
.,TRBJ2-7,.,TRBV5-3,CARPYEQYF,TGTGCCAGACCGTACGAGCAGTACTTC
.,TRBJ2-7,TRBD2,TRBV6-5,CASKVLAEAYEQYF,TGTGCCAGCAAGGTCCTAGCGGAGGCCTACGAGCAGTACTTC
.,TRBJ1-2,.,TRBV27,CASSLSSTTNYGYTF,TGTGCCAGCAGTTTATCCAGCACTACGAACTATGGCTACACCTTC